This TCR beta chain came from a study of cytomegalovirus exposure and HLA in healthy donors. Clones were sequenced by immunoSEQ multiplex PCR, and TCRdb holds only the in-frame ones, with some missing. This table has a few hundred thousand clones, 88% appearing once. This CDR3 is 16 amino acids long. The V gene's germline CDR1 is LGHNA and CDR2 YSLEER. With 0 bases removed from V and 2 bases from J, the gap between germline ends came to 13 bases. Sequencing used PBMCs. The clonotype comes from a young woman in good health and CMV-seronegative. The chain couples TRBV4-3 to TRBJ2-5, with TRBD1 as a possible D gene (5 bases). CDR3 loop: CASSQDLLTGQETQYF. CDR3 nucleotide sequence: TGCGCCAGCAGCCAAGATTTGTTAACAGGACAAGAGACCCAGTACTTC.